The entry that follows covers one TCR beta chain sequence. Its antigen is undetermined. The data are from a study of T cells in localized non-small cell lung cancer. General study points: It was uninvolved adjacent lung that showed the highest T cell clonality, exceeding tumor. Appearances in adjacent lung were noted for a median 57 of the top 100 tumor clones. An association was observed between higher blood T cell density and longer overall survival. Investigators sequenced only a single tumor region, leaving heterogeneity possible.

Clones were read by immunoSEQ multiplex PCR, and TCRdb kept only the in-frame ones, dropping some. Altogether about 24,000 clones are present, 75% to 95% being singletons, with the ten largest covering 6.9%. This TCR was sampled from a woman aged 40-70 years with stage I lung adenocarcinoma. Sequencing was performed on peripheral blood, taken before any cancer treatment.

The CDR3 DNA sequence: TGTGCCAGCAGCTTAAGGGCAGACCTTAACTATGGCTACACCTTC. It translates to CASSLRADLNYGYTF. The chain joins TRBV7-2 to TRBJ1-2; D uncertain. Germline lookup yields CDR1 SGHTA and CDR2 FQGNSA. Between the trimmed V and J ends, which lost 2 bases and 1 base, there was a span of 11 bases. The CDR3 contains 15 residues.